The source of this T cell receptor (beta chain) is a study of regulatory T cells in long-lasting Graves disease. Broader study findings: Limited samples may have lowered accuracy. Persistent Graves' patients showed less TCR diversity than newly diagnosed ones.

This CDR3 contains 15 residues. The germline V gene encodes CDR1 LNHDA and CDR2 SQIVND (reference sequence). V was clipped by 8 bases and J by 7 bases; unmatched bases: 10. The time point denotes: newly diagnosed GD, antithyroid drugs for less than 3 months. Making the TCR library involved RNA that had been extracted from PBMCs. Through Arm-PCR of CDR3 regions and iRepertoire HTBI primers, TCR beta libraries were built. A single record per CDR3 protein comes from TCRdb applying MiXCR to the multiplex PCR reads. The sample lists 400,000 to 550,000 distinct CDR3 sequences, about a sixth seen once, with around 11% in the top ten. This clonotype occurred a few times. Its antigen is as yet unknown. Separately, the same data were catalogued under a study of T cells in Graves' hyperthyroidism and ophthalmopathy. This second report adds: HTBI primers were employed in a first-round RT-PCR of the TCR CDR3. Onset of ophthalmopathy came a median about 6.5 months after the model predicted it.

The J gene is TRBJ2-1, the V gene TRBV19; 11 bases line up with TRBD2. The origin of this receptor is a woman between 25 and 40 years old with Graves disease. The source material was peripheral blood mononuclear cells (PBMCs), sampled at new diagnosis, from a patient treated with antithyroid drugs. CDR3 coding DNA: TGTGCCAGTGGTAGCGGGAGGGCCGTTTCGAATGAGCAGTTCTTC. Its translation is CASGSGRAVSNEQFF. Drawing the rest from reference TRBV19 and TRBJ2-1, the complete variable domain is DGGITQSPKYLFRKEGQNVTLSCEQNLNHDAMYWYRQDPGQGLRLIYYSQIVNDFQKGDIAEGYSVSREKKESFPLTVTSAQKNPTAFYLCASGSGRAVSNEQFFGPGTRLTVL.